This T cell receptor beta chain came from a study of cytomegalovirus exposure and HLA in healthy donors. Findings of the study overall: After further analysis at a later stage, 16,951 TCR beta sequences were associated with HLA alleles at 0.05 false discovery rate. Data from an earlier analysis indicated that most TCR beta V segments were productive either about 90% or about 30% of the time. High specificity and sensitivity for cytomegalovirus status were reported for the classifier. More clonal expansion characterized HLA-associated TCR beta chains than equally common others in a later analysis.

Researchers ran the PCR with 60 Vbeta and 13 Jbeta primers. Clones were sequenced by immunoSEQ multiplex PCR, and TCRdb holds only the in-frame ones, with some missing. Of fewer than 95,000 clones detected, 65% to 85% appear once; the ten largest clones hold approximately 2%. Points on this clone: Its antigen is not identified.

CDR3 length equals 13 residues. Germline CDR1 reads SGDLS; CDR2 reads YYNGEE. V gave up 0 bases and J gave up 6 bases, with 9 bases separating them. The sequenced sample consisted of PBMCs. V and J are TRBV9 and TRBJ1-1, with D uncertain. The sequence was collected from a young man in good health and CMV-seronegative. The CDR3 spells CASSVAWSSEAFF. The CDR3, as DNA: TGTGCCAGCAGCGTAGCCTGGAGCTCTGAAGCTTTCTTT.